This TCR beta chain emerged from a study of cytomegalovirus exposure and HLA in healthy donors. General study results and limits: An Asian-associated ancestry cluster reportedly showed fewer N-insertions than the approximately 620-donor mean in a later analysis. In a later analysis, at a false discovery rate of 0.05, over 15,000 TCR beta sequences were associated with HLA alleles. In a later analysis, V- and J-gene trimming of beta chains associated with a DCLRE1C missense variant, replicated independently. Most likely, a cluster of highly shared sequence variants arose as a sequencing artifact.

A word on this clone: Its antigen is as yet unknown.

Researchers ran the PCR with 60 Vbeta and 13 Jbeta primers. Only in-frame clones appear in the TCRdb table, and some are missing; sequencing was by immunoSEQ multiplex PCR. The table shows around 93,000 clones, with less than 80% occurring only once. V dropped 5 bases and J dropped 8 bases, with 16 bases sitting between them. Germline V gene sequence: CDR1 SGHTA, CDR2 FQGNSA. The CDR3 is 14 residues long. The sample taken for sequencing was PBMCs. This clonotype was sampled from a woman aged 40-49 years in good health and CMV-seronegative. The chain combines TRBV7-2 with TRBJ2-1; D may be TRBD2 (5 bases). Written as DNA, the CDR3 is TGTGCCAGCAGCGGGTTCGCGGGTGTCGATGAGCAGTTCTTC. This encodes CASSGFAGVDEQFF. The complete variable domain, with remaining parts taken from reference TRBV7-2 and TRBJ2-1, reads GAGVSQSPSNKVTEKGKDVELRCDPISGHTALYWYRQSLGQGLEFLIYFQGNSAPDKSGLPSDRFSAERTGGSVSTLTIQRTQQEDSAVYLCASSGFAGVDEQFFGPGTRLTVL.